These 26 T cell receptor beta chains were sequenced from one sample in a study of T cell repertoires in cytomegalovirus infection. TCRdb re-analysed the reads in MiXCR, keeping a single row per CDR3 protein. The sample shows hundreds of thousands of distinct CDR3 sequences, around 30% of them seen only once. These TCRs' antigens remain unknown. Sample: cultured CD8+ T cells from PBMCs, taken from culture after CMV antigen stimulation. The source is a human donor in good health (CMV status not recorded). Some clones in this sample may be carry-over from other donors' samples.

This clonotype has only a few counts. The chain couples TRBV2 to TRBJ1-5; the match to TRBD1 covers 7 bases. The length of the CDR3 is 17 residues. The germline CDR1 and CDR2 sequences are SNHLY and FYNNEI. V trimming: 5 bases; J trimming: 5 bases; junction bases outside the gene matches: 15. CDR3 bases: TGTGCCAGCAGTAACAGCCGCGGGGACAGCTACTATCAGCCCCAGCATTTT. This translates into CASSNSRGDSYYQPQHF.

This clonotype was picked up a small number of times. The genes are TRBV6-6 and TRBJ2-5, with D possibly matching TRBD2 (6 bases). The CDR3 has 16 residues. From germline, CDR1 is MNHNY and CDR2 SVGAGI (reference sequence). V was cut by 6 bases and J by 1 base, with 18 bases left in between. In DNA form, the CDR3 reads TGTGCCAGCAGCCCCGGGGAGCGGGTAACCCAAGAGACCCAGTACTTC. Translation: CASSPGERVTQETQYF.

This chain links TRBV7-9 with TRBJ2-7; TRBD1 agrees at 10 bases. The V gene's germline CDR1 is SEHNR and CDR2 FQNEAQ (reference sequence). This CDR3 is built from 15 residues. The V segment lost 5 bases and the J segment 12 bases; nucleotides outside the gene matches: 16. The CDR3 sequence is CASSLGTGEDRAPYF. CDR3 bases: TGTGCCAGCAGCCTTGGGACAGGGGAAGACAGGGCCCCGTACTTC. Based on the CDR3 plus reference TRBV7-9 and TRBJ2-7, the full variable domain is DTGVSQNPRHKITKRGQNVTFRCDPISEHNRLYWYRQTLGQGPEFLTYFQNEAQLEKSRLLSDRFSAERPKGSFSTLEIQRTEQGDSAMYLCASSLGTGEDRAPYFGPGTRLTVT.

The rearrangement uses TRBV14 and TRBJ2-6; 8 bases are shared with TRBD1. The CDR3 length is 15 residues. J was trimmed by 2 bases and V by 6 bases; bases with no gene match: 3. Germline lookup yields CDR1 SGHDN and CDR2 FVKESK. CDR3 sequence: CASRLTGAGANVLTF. CDR3 DNA sequence: TGTGCCAGCAGACTGACAGGGGCTGGGGCCAACGTCCTGACTTTC. The entire variable domain, with the rest obtained from reference TRBV14 and TRBJ2-6, is as follows: EAGVTQFPSHSVIEKGQTVTLRCDPISGHDNLYWYRRVMGKEIKFLLHFVKESKQDESGMPNNRFLAERTGGTYSTLKVQPAELEDSGVYFCASRLTGAGANVLTFGAGSRLTVL.

This clonotype was seen more than once but under ten times. V is TRBV7-9 and J is TRBJ1-2, with 7 nucleotides matching TRBD1. The CDR3 covers 17 residues. In germline, CDR1 is SEHNR, CDR2 FQNEAQ (reference sequence). The V gene end was trimmed by 5 bases and the J gene end by 0 bases; junction bases not matched to a gene: 12. Written as DNA, the CDR3 is TGTGCCAGCAGCCACCCCGGGACAGAGAGAGCTAACTATGGCTACACCTTC. Its translation is CASSHPGTERANYGYTF.

The chain carries TRBV7-9 and TRBJ1-1, with D possibly matching TRBD1 (5 bases). Germline V lookup: CDR1 SEHNR, CDR2 FQNEAQ (reference sequence). The CDR3 loop spans 19 amino acids. The V end lost 5 bases, the J end lost 4 bases, and 29 bases lay between the germline ends. CDR3 amino acids: CASSPPTYNRKMVPTEAFF. CDR3 nucleotide sequence: TGTGCCAGCAGCCCACCTACCTATAACAGGAAAATGGTCCCCACTGAAGCTTTCTTT.

The chain joins TRBV4-3 to TRBJ1-3; no reliable D call. Germline CDR1 and CDR2: LGHNA and YSLEER. The V end lost 0 bases, the J end lost 2 bases, and 17 bases lay between the germline ends. The CDR3 sequence is 18 residues long. CDR3 nucleotide sequence: TGCGCCAGCAGCCAAGACACCTCACGGGCCCGCCCTGGAAACACCATATATTTT. As protein: CASSQDTSRARPGNTIYF.

Turning to this clonotype: This may be a read error: a much more frequent sequence differs by one nucleotide. The chain joins TRBV7-6 to TRBJ1-1; D is uncertain. This CDR3 region has 13 residues. The germline V gene has CDR1 SGHVS and CDR2 FNYEAQ. With 4 bases removed from V and 7 bases from J, the gap between germline ends came to 13 bases. CDR3 protein: CASSYQQGGEAFF. The CDR3 DNA reads TGTGCCAGCAGCTACCAACAAGGTGGTGAAGCTTTCTTT.

The chain uses TRBV7-9 and TRBJ2-5; the match to TRBD2 covers 7 bases. The germline gives CDR1 SEHNR, CDR2 FQNEAQ (reference sequence). The CDR3 contains 17 residues. V shed 1 base and J 5 bases; nucleotides not matched to a gene: 13. The CDR3 protein is CASSLVKRGPHWETQYF. Here the CDR3 DNA reads TGTGCCAGCAGCTTAGTCAAGCGGGGACCCCACTGGGAGACCCAGTACTTC.

The chain joins TRBV19 to TRBJ2-1, with a tentative D call TRBD1 (6 bases). CDR1 is LNHDA, CDR2 SQIVND, per germline (reference sequence). The CDR3 covers 14 residues. V was pared by 5 bases and J by 4 bases, with 12 bases between. The CDR3 reads CASSWGLPYNEQFF. CDR3 DNA sequence: TGTGCCAGTAGTTGGGGGCTCCCGTACAATGAGCAGTTCTTC.

The V gene is TRBV5-4, the J gene TRBJ2-1; 9 nucleotides match TRBD1. Germline V gene sequence: CDR1 SGHNT, CDR2 YYREEE (reference sequence). J was trimmed by 9 bases and V by 5 bases; bases with no gene match: 15. The CDR3 has 16 residues. The CDR3 sequence is CASRSPGQGKIGEQFF. CDR3 bases: TGTGCCAGCAGATCACCGGGACAGGGAAAAATAGGTGAGCAGTTCTTC.

The table lists this clonotype with many counts. The rearrangement joins TRBV20-1 to TRBJ1-6, with D perhaps matching TRBD1 (5 bases). The CDR3 is made up of 13 amino acids. Per germline, CDR1 DFQATT and CDR2 SNEGSKA (reference sequence). Trimming pared 2 bases from V and 7 bases from J, leaving 9 bases between. CDR3 protein: CSARRRVNSPLHF. The CDR3 DNA reads as TGCAGTGCTAGACGCAGGGTAAATTCACCCCTCCACTTT.

This clonotype appeared a few times. This sequence joins TRBV4-1 and TRBJ2-5; weak D call: TRBD1 (5 bases). Trimming left V 1 base short and J 5 bases short, with 11 bases between. The CDR3 extends over 14 amino acids. Germline V gene lookup returns CDR1 MGHRA and CDR2 YSYEKL. CDR3 bases: TGCGCCAGCAGCCAAGTAGGGGTCCGGGAGACCCAGTACTTC. This codes for CASSQVGVRETQYF.

This clonotype was picked up many times. The V gene is TRBV7-2, the J gene TRBJ2-7, with 9 bases fitting TRBD2. The CDR3 runs 14 residues. Germline V CDR1 and CDR2: SGHTA, FQGNSA. V lost 4 bases and J lost 7; bases outside the gene matches: 8. The DNA of the CDR3 is TGTGCCAGCAGCTACGGCGGGGGGGCGAGGGAGCAGTACGTC. As protein: CASSYGGGAREQYV.

The V gene is TRBV6-5, the J gene TRBJ2-2; 7 nucleotides align to TRBD2. The germline V gene encodes CDR1 MNHEY and CDR2 SVGAGI. V dropped 4 bases and J dropped 8; count of bases not matched to a gene: 13. This CDR3 is built from 16 residues. In nucleotides, the CDR3 is TGTGCCAGCAGTTTCTTTACTAGCGAAATATCTGGGGAGCTGTTTTTT. This gives the protein CASSFFTSEISGELFF.

V and J are TRBV7-6 and TRBJ1-1; TRBD1 aligns across 7 bases. J gave up 5 bases and V 2 bases, and 8 bases lay outside the gene matches. This CDR3 has 15 amino acids. The germline CDR1 and CDR2 sequences are SGHVS and FNYEAQ. The CDR3 is CASSLNRGGSTEAFF. In nucleotides, the CDR3 is TGTGCCAGCAGCTTAAACAGGGGAGGAAGTACTGAAGCTTTCTTT.

This chain links TRBV6-5 with TRBJ2-3, with D possibly being TRBD1 or TRBD2 (5 bases each). Germline CDR1 is MNHEY and CDR2 is SVGAGI. Deletions cut 4 bases from V and 3 bases from J, with 23 bases between. The CDR3 sequence is 18 residues long. The CDR3 region has the DNA TGTGCCAGCAGTTTCTTCCCCCGTGGGGGTATTTCGACAGATACGCAGTATTTT. This translates into CASSFFPRGGISTDTQYF.

The J gene is TRBJ1-5, the V gene TRBV5-4; weak D call: TRBD1 (6 bases). This CDR3 has 15 residues. Germline CDR1 SGHNT, CDR2 YYREEE (reference sequence). The V end lost 4 bases, the J end lost 3 bases, and 14 bases lay between the germline ends. DNA of the CDR3: TGTGCCAGCAGCCTTGCGGGGGGCCCCAATCAGCCCCAGCATTTT. Residues: CASSLAGGPNQPQHF.

The chain employs TRBV27 and TRBJ1-5; the D gene is possibly TRBD1 (5 bases). CDR1 MNHEY and CDR2 SMNVEV come from the germline V gene (reference sequence). V was clipped by 5 bases and J by 0 bases, with 20 bases between them. The CDR3 is 18 amino acids. CDR3 loop: CASSLRPGTGFSNQPQHF. In DNA, the CDR3 is TGTGCCAGCAGTCTACGTCCTGGCACAGGATTTAGCAATCAGCCCCAGCATTTT.

This clonotype was detected ten times or more. The rearrangement joins TRBV6-5 to TRBJ1-1; D ambiguous. The V and J ends lost 3 bases and 1 base respectively, with 12 bases between them. The CDR3 runs 15 residues. CDR1 is MNHEY, CDR2 SVGAGI, per germline. CDR3: CASSYVIGQNTEAFF. CDR3 coding DNA: TGTGCCAGCAGTTATGTTATTGGCCAGAACACTGAAGCTTTCTTT.

The rearrangement links TRBV7-6 to TRBJ2-2; possibly TRBD1 for D (5 bases). V lost 2 bases, J lost 4 bases, and 8 bases lay in between. The germline V gene has CDR1 SGHVS and CDR2 FNYEAQ. CDR3 length: 14 residues. CDR3 nucleotide sequence: TGTGCCAGCAGCTTAAGGGGCCCCACCGGGGAGCTGTTTTTT. Its protein is CASSLRGPTGELFF.

This clonotype was counted once. The CDR3 nucleotides are TGTGCCAGCAGTTACTCGGTTTCGATTGATGGCTACACCTTC. This encodes CASSYSVSIDGYTF. This chain uses TRBV6-5 with TRBJ1-2; D ambiguous. CDR1 and CDR2 (germline): MNHEY, SVGAGI. V was cut by 0 bases and J by 6 bases, with 11 bases left in between. This CDR3 spans 14 amino acids.

This chain uses TRBV5-6 with TRBJ2-7, with D possibly being TRBD1 (6 bases). The V gene lost 0 bases and the J gene lost 1 base, with 11 bases spanning the gap. This CDR3 is 15 amino acids long. Germline-derived CDR1 and CDR2 are SGHDT and YYEEEE. CDR3 nucleotides: TGTGCCAGCAGCTTGGGACCGGGACATTCCTACGAGCAGTACTTC. Its protein product is CASSLGPGHSYEQYF.

This rearrangement joins TRBV27 to TRBJ2-2; 9 bases match TRBD2. The J segment lost 5 bases and the V segment lost 7 bases, leaving 8 bases of the junction unmatched. This CDR3 contains 15 residues. Looked up from germline, CDR1 is MNHEY and CDR2 is SMNVEV (reference sequence). The CDR3 DNA sequence: TGTGCCAGCACGTGGGGCGGGGGGGAAACCGGGGAGCTGTTTTTT. Its translation: CASTWGGGETGELFF.

This clonotype came up many times. This chain links TRBV12-5 with TRBJ2-2; D is perhaps TRBD1 (6 bases). With 3 bases removed from V and 1 base from J, the gap between germline ends came to 6 bases. The CDR3 is 14 amino acids. Germline CDR1 LGHNT, CDR2 FRNRAP. Here the CDR3 reads CASGLGGNTGELFF. For the CDR3, the DNA is TGTGCTAGTGGTTTAGGGGGGAACACCGGGGAGCTGTTTTTT.

This clonotype came up a few times. This chain uses TRBV27 with TRBJ2-1; D remains ambiguous. The V gene lost 3 bases and the J gene lost 11 bases, with 11 bases spanning the gap. In germline, CDR1 is MNHEY, CDR2 SMNVEV (reference sequence). There are 12 residues in the CDR3. The CDR3 nucleotides read TGTGCCAGCAGTTTGACGCTAGAAAAGCAGTTCTTC. It yields the protein CASSLTLEKQFF.